This T cell receptor beta chain was recovered during a study of blood T cell repertoires in COVID-19. As for the study in general: The study drew acute and convalescent COVID-19 samples from the United States, Italy and Spain. From T cells, B-cell-depleted T cells, or PBMCs came the material, which was cDNA or gDNA.

Participants' own reports of clinical history determined their cohort assignment. What the recovered Cohort 3 donors had was two negative PCRs, clearance, or symptom resolution. The V gene lost 6 bases and the J gene lost 7 bases, with 15 bases spanning the gap. The CDR3 consists of 13 residues. Assay used: immunoSEQ multiplex PCR; TCRdb lists only in-frame clones, some missing. Of approximately 200,000 clones listed, around nine tenths were seen once; the top ten hold 10% to 13%. The chain carries TRBV12-3 or TRBV12-4 and TRBJ1-2; D is perhaps TRBD1 (5 bases). The origin of this receptor is a man aged 25 to 40 who had recovered from COVID-19. The specimen was PBMCs or T cells enriched from blood (not recorded which). The CDR3 protein is CASSSLAGGGYTF. The CDR3 nucleotides read TGTGCCAGCAGCTCCCTCGCGGGGGGTGGCTACACCTTC.